The T cell receptor beta chain described here comes from a study of blood T cell repertoires in COVID-19. Germline CDR1 LNHDA, CDR2 SQIVND (reference sequence). This CDR3 region has 13 residues. The V gene end was trimmed by 7 bases and the J gene end by 5 bases; junction bases not matched to a gene: 5. The method was immunoSEQ multiplex PCR; TCRdb's version includes in-frame clones alone and lacks a portion of them. The table includes more than 250,000 clones, approximately 89% detected once. This chain connects TRBV19 to TRBJ1-5, with TRBD1 matching over 7 bases. The sample comprised peripheral blood. This sequence originates from a woman in her twenties or thirties with COVID-19, enrolled during active disease. The CDR3 DNA reads TGTGCCAGTACCTATACAGGGGATCAGCCCCAGCATTTT. This encodes CASTYTGDQPQHF. The whole variable domain, remainder taken from reference TRBV19 and TRBJ1-5, is DGGITQSPKYLFRKEGQNVTLSCEQNLNHDAMYWYRQDPGQGLRLIYYSQIVNDFQKGDIAEGYSVSREKKESFPLTVTSAQKNPTAFYLCASTYTGDQPQHFGDGTRLSIL.